This entry describes one T cell receptor (beta chain). Here immunoSEQ multiplex PCR was the method, and the copy in TCRdb shows in-frame clones only, minus some. The table lists 250,000 to 400,000 clones, over 75% of them singletons. The sample belongs to a study of blood T cell repertoires in COVID-19. The clonotype originates from a woman between 25 and 40 years old who had recovered from COVID-19. Input material: PBMCs or T cells enriched from blood (not recorded which).

The CDR3 bases are TGTGCCAGCAGCCAAAGAGGACAGGGGGCGATTGAGACCCAGTACTTC. Translating gives CASSQRGQGAIETQYF. The V gene is TRBV4-2, the J gene TRBJ2-5; 11 nucleotides match TRBD1. The CDR3 consists of 16 residues. From germline, CDR1 is LGHNA and CDR2 YNFKEQ. J was trimmed by 5 bases and V by 2 bases; bases with no gene match: 7.